The clone carrying this TCR beta chain was counted only a few times. The length of the CDR3 is 14 residues. Trimming removed 5 bases from V and 4 bases from J; junction bases left unmatched: 5. In germline, CDR1 is SNHLY, CDR2 FYNNEI. This entry belongs to a study of blood T cells in healthy people across ages. Extractions gave at least 5.5 micrograms of total RNA per sample. PCR was performed a second time for about 7 to 11 cycles using a sample-barcoded 5' primer and a J-beta primer mix. From the 5' RACE reads, TCRdb called clonotypes with MiXCR, one entry per CDR3 protein. The sample yields under 2,000,000 distinct CDR3 sequences, just under 50% seen once.

The chain couples TRBV2 to TRBJ2-7; 10 bases fit TRBD2. This sequence was found in a middle-aged woman in good health. Sequencing input: blood. The CDR3 region has the DNA TGTGCCAGCAGTAAAACTAGCGGGGATTACGAGCAGTACTTC. This codes for CASSKTSGDYEQYF.